The clone carrying this T cell receptor beta chain has just a few counts. These data belong to a study of T cell changes during pregnancy in multiple sclerosis. This CDR3 contains 13 residues. V trimming: 3 bases; J trimming: 7 bases; junction bases outside the gene matches: 5. Germline lookup yields CDR1 LNHDA and CDR2 SQIVND (reference sequence). TCRdb's table, derived via immunoSEQ multiplex PCR, lists solely in-frame clones and lacks some. Seen here are some 110,000 clones, about 89% observed once, and the top ten hold 1.5% to 2%. The sequence derives from a female donor with multiple sclerosis, enrolled in a pregnancy study. Source: peripheral blood, taken before pregnancy. V usage is TRBV19 and J usage is TRBJ1-2; 7 bases map to TRBD1. The CDR3 reads CASSINDRVGYTF. In DNA form, the CDR3 reads TGTGCCAGTAGTATCAACGACAGGGTTGGCTACACCTTC.